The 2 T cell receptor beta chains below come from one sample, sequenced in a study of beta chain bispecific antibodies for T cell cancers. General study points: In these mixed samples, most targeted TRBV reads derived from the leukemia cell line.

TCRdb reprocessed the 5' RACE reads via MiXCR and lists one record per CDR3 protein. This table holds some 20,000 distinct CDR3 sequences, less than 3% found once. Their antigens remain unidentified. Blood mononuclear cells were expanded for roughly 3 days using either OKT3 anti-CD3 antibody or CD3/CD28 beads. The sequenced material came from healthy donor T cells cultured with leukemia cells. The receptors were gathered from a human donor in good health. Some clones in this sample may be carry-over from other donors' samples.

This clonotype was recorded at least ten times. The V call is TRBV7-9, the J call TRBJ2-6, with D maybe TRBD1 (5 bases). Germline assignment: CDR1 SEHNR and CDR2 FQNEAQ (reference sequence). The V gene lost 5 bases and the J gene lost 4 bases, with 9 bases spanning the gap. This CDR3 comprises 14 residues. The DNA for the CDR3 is TGTGCCAGCAGCCCCAGGACAGGGGCCAACGTCCTGACTTTC. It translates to CASSPRTGANVLTF.

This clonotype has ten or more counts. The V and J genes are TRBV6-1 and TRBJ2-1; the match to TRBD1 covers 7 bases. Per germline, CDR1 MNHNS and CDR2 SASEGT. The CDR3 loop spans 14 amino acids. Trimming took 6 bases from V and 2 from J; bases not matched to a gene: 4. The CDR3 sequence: CASRAQGPYNEQFF. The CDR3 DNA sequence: TGTGCCAGCAGAGCACAGGGGCCCTACAATGAGCAGTTCTTC.